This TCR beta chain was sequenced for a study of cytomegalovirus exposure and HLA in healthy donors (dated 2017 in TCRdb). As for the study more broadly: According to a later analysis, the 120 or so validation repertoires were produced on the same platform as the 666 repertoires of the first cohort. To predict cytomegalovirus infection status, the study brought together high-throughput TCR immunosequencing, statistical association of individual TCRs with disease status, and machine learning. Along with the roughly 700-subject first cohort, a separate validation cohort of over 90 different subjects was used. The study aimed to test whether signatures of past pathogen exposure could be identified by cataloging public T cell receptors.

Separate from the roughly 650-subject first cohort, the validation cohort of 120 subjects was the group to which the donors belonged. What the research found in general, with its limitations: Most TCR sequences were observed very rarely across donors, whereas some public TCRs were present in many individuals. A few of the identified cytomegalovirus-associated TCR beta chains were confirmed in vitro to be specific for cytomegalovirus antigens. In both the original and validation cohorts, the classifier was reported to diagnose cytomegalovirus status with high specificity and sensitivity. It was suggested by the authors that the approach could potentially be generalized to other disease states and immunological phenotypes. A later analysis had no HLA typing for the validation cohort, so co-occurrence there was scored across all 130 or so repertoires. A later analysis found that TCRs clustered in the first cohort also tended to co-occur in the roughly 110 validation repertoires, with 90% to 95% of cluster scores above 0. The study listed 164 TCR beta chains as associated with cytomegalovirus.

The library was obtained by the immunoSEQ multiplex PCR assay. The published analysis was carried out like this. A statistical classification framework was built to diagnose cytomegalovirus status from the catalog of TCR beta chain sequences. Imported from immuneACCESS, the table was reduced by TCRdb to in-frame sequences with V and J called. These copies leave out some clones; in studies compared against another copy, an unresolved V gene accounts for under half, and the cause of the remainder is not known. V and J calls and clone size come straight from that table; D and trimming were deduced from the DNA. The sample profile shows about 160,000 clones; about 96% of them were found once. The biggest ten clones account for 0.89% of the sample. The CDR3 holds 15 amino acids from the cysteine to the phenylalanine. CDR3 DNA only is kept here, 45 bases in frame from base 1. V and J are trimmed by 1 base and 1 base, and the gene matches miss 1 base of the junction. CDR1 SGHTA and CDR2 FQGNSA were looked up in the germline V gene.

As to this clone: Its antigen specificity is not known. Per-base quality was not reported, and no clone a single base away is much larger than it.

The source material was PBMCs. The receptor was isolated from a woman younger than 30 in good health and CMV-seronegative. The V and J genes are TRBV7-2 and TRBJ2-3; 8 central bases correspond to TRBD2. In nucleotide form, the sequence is TGTGCCAGCAGCTTAGGGCGGGGGGGCACAGATACGCAGTATTTT. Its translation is CASSLGRGGTDTQYF.